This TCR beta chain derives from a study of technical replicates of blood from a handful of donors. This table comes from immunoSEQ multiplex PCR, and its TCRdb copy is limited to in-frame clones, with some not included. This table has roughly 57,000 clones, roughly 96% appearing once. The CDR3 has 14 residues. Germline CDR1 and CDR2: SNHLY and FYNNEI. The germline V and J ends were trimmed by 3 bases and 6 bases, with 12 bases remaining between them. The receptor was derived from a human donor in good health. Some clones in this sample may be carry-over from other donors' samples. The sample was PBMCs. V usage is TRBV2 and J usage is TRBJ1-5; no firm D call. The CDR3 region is CASSEIGSVQPQHF. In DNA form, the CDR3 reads TGTGCCAGCAGTGAGATTGGTTCGGTTCAGCCCCAGCATTTT.